This T cell receptor beta chain is drawn from a study of early T cells in non-severe SARS-CoV-2 infection. Study-level results: Using VDJdb, the matching emphasized anti-spike CD8 responses while missing private and CD4 specificities.

This clonotype was seen a handful of times. What it recognizes is unknown. CDR1 and CDR2 from the germline V gene are SGHRS and YFSETQ. There are 14 residues in the CDR3. V gave up 7 bases and J gave up 0 bases, with 10 bases separating them. The library protocol tagged individual cDNA molecules with unique molecular identifiers. TCRdb recomputed calls from the 5' RACE reads with MiXCR, one row per CDR3 protein. This table holds tens of thousands of distinct CDR3 sequences, around 9.3% found once. Sequenced: whole blood. The J gene is TRBJ2-2, the V gene TRBV5-1; D not resolved. The TCR sequence derives from an adult who was a healthcare worker with PCR-confirmed SARS-CoV-2 infection or an uninfected control (not recorded which). This chain's CDR3 is CASQTGANTGELFF. In DNA form, the CDR3 reads TGCGCCAGCCAAACGGGCGCGAACACCGGGGAGCTGTTTTTT.